The source of this TCR beta chain is a study of shared clonotypes between healthy human individuals. TCRdb's copy holds only in-frame clones and misses some; the assay was immunoSEQ multiplex PCR. The sample includes 2 million to 2.5 million clones, approximately 96% seen only once; the top ten take 0.1% to 0.15%. A remark on this clone: Other nucleotide sequences in the sample specify the same CDR3.

There are 13 residues in the CDR3. J was trimmed by 7 bases and V by 5 bases; bases with no gene match: 4. Germline lookup yields CDR1 SGHTA and CDR2 FQGTGA. The V and J genes are TRBV7-3 and TRBJ1-2; 10 bases agree with TRBD1. The sequenced sample was naive CD4+ T cells sorted from blood. Sample subset: CD45RA+ positively selected. The sequence derives from a man in his late teens or twenties in good health. The CDR3 protein is CASSPRTGGGYTF. The CDR3 DNA follows: TGTGCCAGCAGCCCCCGGACAGGGGGTGGCTACACCTTC. Together with reference TRBV7-3 and TRBJ1-2, the CDR3 gives the full variable domain: GAGVSQTPSNKVTEKGKYVELRCDPISGHTALYWYRQSLGQGPEFLIYFQGTGAADDSGLPNDRFFAVRPEGSVSTLKIQRTERGDSAVYLCASSPRTGGGYTFGSGTRLTVV.